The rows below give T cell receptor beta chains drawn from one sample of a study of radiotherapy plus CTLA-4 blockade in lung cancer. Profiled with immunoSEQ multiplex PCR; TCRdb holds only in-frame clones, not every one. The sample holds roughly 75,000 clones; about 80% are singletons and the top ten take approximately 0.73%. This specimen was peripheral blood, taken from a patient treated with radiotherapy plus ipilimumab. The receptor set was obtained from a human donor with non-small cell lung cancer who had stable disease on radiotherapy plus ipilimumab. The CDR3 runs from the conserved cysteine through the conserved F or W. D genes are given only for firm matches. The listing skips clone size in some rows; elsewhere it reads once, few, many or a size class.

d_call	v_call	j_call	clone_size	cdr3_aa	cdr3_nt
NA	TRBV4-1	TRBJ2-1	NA	CASSKGRGDNEQFF	TGCGCCAGCAGCAAGGGCAGGGGGGACAATGAGCAGTTCTTC
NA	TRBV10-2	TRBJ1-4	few	CASSWGTNEKLFF	TGCGCCAGCAGCTGGGGGACTAATGAAAAACTGTTTTTT
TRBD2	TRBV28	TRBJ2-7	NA	CASTTTSRGYEQYF	TGTGCCAGCACTACGACTAGCCGAGGTTACGAGCAGTACTTC
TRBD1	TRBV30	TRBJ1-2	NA	CAWSPGGGSTGKRYTF	TGTGCCTGGAGTCCAGGAGGAGGTTCGACAGGGAAGCGCTACACCTTC
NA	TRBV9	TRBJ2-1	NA	CASSVEGTSRGGNEQFF	TGTGCCAGCAGCGTAGAGGGGACGTCGAGGGGCGGGAATGAGCAGTTCTTC
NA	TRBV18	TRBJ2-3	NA	CASSPPRLSGHTDTQYF	TGTGCCAGCTCACCACCCCGACTGAGCGGACACACAGATACGCAGTATTTT
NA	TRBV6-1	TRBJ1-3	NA	CASSERLSGNTIYF	TGTGCCAGCAGTGAACGACTCTCTGGAAACACCATATATTTT
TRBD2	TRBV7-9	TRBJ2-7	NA	CASSLGRLAGGEFYEQYF	TGTGCCAGCAGCTTAGGCCGCCTAGCGGGAGGGGAATTCTACGAGCAGTACTTC
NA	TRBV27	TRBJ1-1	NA	CASSFRGLRTEAFF	TGTGCCAGCAGTTTTCGGGGGCTGCGCACTGAAGCTTTCTTT
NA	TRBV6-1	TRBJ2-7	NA	CASSEARRPVVFF	TGTGCCAGCAGTGAAGCGCGGCGGCCCGTTGTGTTCTTC
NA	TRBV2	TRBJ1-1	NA	CASSVWVNTEAFF	TGTGCCAGCAGTGTATGGGTGAACACTGAAGCTTTCTTT